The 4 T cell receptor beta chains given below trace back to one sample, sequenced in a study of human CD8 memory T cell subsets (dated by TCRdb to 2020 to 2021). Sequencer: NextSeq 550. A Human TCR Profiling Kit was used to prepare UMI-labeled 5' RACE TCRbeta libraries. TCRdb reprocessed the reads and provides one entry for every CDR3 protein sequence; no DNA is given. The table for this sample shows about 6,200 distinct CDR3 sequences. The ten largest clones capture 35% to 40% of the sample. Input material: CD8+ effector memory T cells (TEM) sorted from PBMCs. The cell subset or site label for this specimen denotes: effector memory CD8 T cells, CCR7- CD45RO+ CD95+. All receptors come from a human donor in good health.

This chain's CDR3 is CASSLYGDPGNTIYF. The rearrangement links TRBV11-3 to TRBJ1-3; TCRdb indicates TRBD1, and absent DNA this call remains unverified. The CDR3 has 15 residues. Germline V gives CDR1 SGHNT, CDR2 YENEEA. Full variable domain (missing parts from reference TRBV11-3 and TRBJ1-3): EAGVVQSPRYKIIEKKQPVAFWCNPISGHNTLYWYLQNLGQGPELLIRYENEEAVDDSQLPKDRFSAERLKGVDSTLKIQPAELGDSAVYLCASSLYGDPGNTIYFGEGSWLTVV.

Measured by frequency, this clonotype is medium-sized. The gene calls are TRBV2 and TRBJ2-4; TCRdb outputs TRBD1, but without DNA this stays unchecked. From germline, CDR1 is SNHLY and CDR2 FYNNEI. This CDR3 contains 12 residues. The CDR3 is CASSAGGAVEYF.

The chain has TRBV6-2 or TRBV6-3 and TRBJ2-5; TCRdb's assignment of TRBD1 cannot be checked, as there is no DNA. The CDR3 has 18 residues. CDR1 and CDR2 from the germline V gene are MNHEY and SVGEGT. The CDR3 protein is CASSYSLPGQGYQETQYF.

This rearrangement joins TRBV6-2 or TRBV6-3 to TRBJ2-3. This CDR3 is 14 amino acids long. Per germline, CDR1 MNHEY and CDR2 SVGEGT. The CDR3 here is CASRPSAVADTQYF.